This T cell receptor (beta chain) comes out of a study of beta chain features in type 1 diabetes. CDR1 SGHRS and CDR2 YFSETQ come from the germline V gene. The CDR3 extends over 16 amino acids. Unmatched junction bases numbered 6, after V lost 0 bases and J lost 6 bases. Points from the study as a whole: VDJ junctions in type 1 diabetes patients carried more deletions and fewer insertions.

This clone occurred a few times. Its target is not known. cDNA synthesis used the whole RNA isolate, giving expressed TCRB sequences. The table came from immunoSEQ multiplex PCR; TCRdb's copy has only in-frame clones and leaves some out. The sample has around 160,000 clones, about 44% seen once. The sequenced material came from Tregs from blood. The TCR comes from a man in his late teens or twenties in good health. The chain employs TRBV5-1 and TRBJ1-6; 7 nucleotides match TRBD1. For the CDR3, the DNA is TGCGCCAGCAGCTTGGGAGAGGGGACAGTTAATTCACCCCTCCACTTT. Protein sequence: CASSLGEGTVNSPLHF.